This T cell receptor beta chain was recovered during a study of blood T cell repertoires in COVID-19. Using immunoSEQ multiplex PCR, the repertoire was profiled, and TCRdb retains in-frame clones only, with some absent. In the table there are fewer than 350,000 clones, just over 90% of which are singletons. CDR3 size: 16 residues. Germline-derived CDR1 and CDR2 are SGHAT and FQNNGV. V dropped 4 bases and J dropped 5 bases, with 18 bases sitting between them. Recruitment covered about two dozen US areas and drew participants whose ages spanned roughly 18 to 100 years. This clone has just a few counts. The sequenced sample was PBMCs or T cells enriched from blood (not recorded which). The receptor's source is a woman aged 40 to 55 with acute COVID-19. The chain is built from TRBV11-2 and TRBJ2-1, with a weak D call TRBD1 (6 bases). Written as DNA, the CDR3 is TGTGCCAGCAGCTCCGACAGGTTTCACACGGACAATGAGCAGTTCTTC. As protein: CASSSDRFHTDNEQFF.